This TCR beta chain came from a study of OX40 agonist ivuxolimab in advanced cancers. Study summary: The study gave patients intravenous ivuxolimab at 0.01 to 10 mg/kg every 2 weeks. Patients in dose escalation had liver, melanoma, kidney or head and neck cancers.

This CDR3 comprises 16 residues. Germline CDR1 SGHAT, CDR2 FQNNGV. V dropped 5 bases and J dropped 0 bases, with 16 bases sitting between them. Points on this clone: Antigen: not known.

Study-level points and caveats: Among the lowest peripheral clonal expansion occurred in 0.1-3.0 mg/kg partial responders.

Method: immunoSEQ multiplex PCR; TCRdb's copy keeps in-frame clones and lacks some. This table holds approximately 58,000 clones, approximately 89% found once. The rearrangement links TRBV11-2 to TRBJ1-1, with a tentative D call TRBD1 (5 bases). The clonotype was recovered from an adult with an advanced solid tumor such as melanoma, head and neck, liver or kidney cancer. The specimen comprised CD4+ or CD8+ T cells sorted from blood, sampled in a trial of the OX40 agonist ivuxolimab. In DNA form, the CDR3 reads TGTGCCAGCAGCGTACAGGCAGCGGTCATGAACACTGAAGCTTTCTTT. It is translated as CASSVQAAVMNTEAFF.